These 19 T cell receptor beta chains share one sample of origin, sequenced in a study of PD-1 blockade in mismatch repair-deficient tumors. Data came from immunoSEQ multiplex PCR; TCRdb stores just in-frame clones and leaves some out. The sample consists of 120,000 or so clones, 88% of them appearing once. This sample comprised peripheral blood, obtained approximately 71 weeks after starting pembrolizumab. The receptors here all came from an adult with mismatch repair-deficient cancer.

V is TRBV30 and J is TRBJ2-5; D gene uncertain. The germline CDR1 and CDR2 sequences are GTSNPN and SVGIG (reference sequence). Trimming cost V 3 bases and J 1 base, with 0 bases left between them. The CDR3 is 10 residues long. The CDR3 sequence: CAWSQETQYF. The DNA for the CDR3 is TGTGCCTGGAGCCAAGAGACCCAGTACTTC.

J is TRBJ2-5 and V is TRBV28; 7 nucleotides align to TRBD2. CDR1 is MDHEN, CDR2 SYDVKM, per germline. This CDR3 region has 17 residues. With V trimmed by 6 bases and J by 0 bases, 13 bases remained unmatched. The CDR3 sequence is CASSQGLRGLNQETQYF. The CDR3 DNA sequence: TGTGCCAGCAGCCAGGGACTGCGGGGACTAAACCAAGAGACCCAGTACTTC. The full variable domain, rest sourced from reference TRBV28 and TRBJ2-5, is DVKVTQSSRYLVKRTGEKVFLECVQDMDHENMFWYRQDPGLGLRLIYFSYDVKMKEKGDIPEGYSVSREKKERFSLILESASTNQTSMYLCASSQGLRGLNQETQYFGPGTRLLVL.

The V and J genes are TRBV7-9 and TRBJ2-1; D uncertain. Trimming cost V 5 bases and J 2 bases, with 13 bases left between them. The CDR3 consists of 15 residues. The germline V gene has CDR1 SEHNR and CDR2 FQNEAQ (reference sequence). DNA for the CDR3: TGTGCCAGCAGCGCAAAGTACTCGACCTACAATGAGCAGTTCTTC. Protein sequence: CASSAKYSTYNEQFF.

The J gene is TRBJ2-2, the V gene TRBV2; the D call may be TRBD1 or TRBD2 (5 bases each). Germline CDR1 reads SNHLY; CDR2 reads FYNNEI. The CDR3 is made up of 15 amino acids. V was shortened by 2 bases and J by 5 bases, with 12 bases between the two germline ends. CDR3 bases: TGTGCCAGCAGTGAACAGGGACGGACGACCGGGGAGCTGTTTTTT. Translated, it gives CASSEQGRTTGELFF.

CDR3: CASSLGGLQLDGYTF. As DNA, the CDR3 is TGTGCCAGCAGCTTAGGGGGACTTCAACTCGATGGCTACACCTTC. The chain has TRBV7-9 and TRBJ1-2; weak D call: TRBD1 (5 bases). Germline CDR1 is SEHNR and CDR2 is FQNEAQ (reference sequence). CDR3 length: 15 residues. Trimming removed 1 base from V and 6 bases from J, with 15 bases in between.

The chain carries TRBV4-1 and TRBJ2-7; maybe TRBD2 (6 bases). The CDR3 totals 14 residues. Germline CDR1 reads MGHRA; CDR2 reads YSYEKL. V gave up 1 base and J gave up 5 bases, with 12 bases separating them. The CDR3 protein is CASSQGPGEDEQYF. Written as DNA, the CDR3 is TGCGCCAGCAGCCAAGGTCCGGGGGAGGACGAGCAGTACTTC.

The chain combines TRBV10-2 with TRBJ2-7, with 7 bases aligning to TRBD2. CDR1 and CDR2 (germline): WSHSY, SAAADI. This CDR3 spans 14 amino acids. V lost 8 bases to trimming and J lost 4 bases; unmatched junction nucleotides: 11. The CDR3 protein is CASGGGTTTYEQYF. CDR3 bases: TGCGCCAGCGGGGGGGGGACTACTACATACGAGCAGTACTTC.

V usage is TRBV11-3 and J usage is TRBJ2-1; D unclear. CDR1 is SGHNT, CDR2 YENEEA, per germline. Trimming removed 1 base from V and 4 bases from J, with 5 bases in between. The CDR3 covers 13 residues. CDR3 nucleotides: TGTGCCAGCAGCTTAGCGGTTTACAATGAGCAGTTCTTC. Protein: CASSLAVYNEQFF.

The DNA of the CDR3 is TGTGCCAGCAGCGGCAGGGGATACTCCTACGAGCAGTACTTC. Protein sequence: CASSGRGYSYEQYF. The chain is built from TRBV28 and TRBJ2-7; tentatively, D is TRBD1 (6 bases). CDR1 and CDR2 (germline): MDHEN, SYDVKM. Trimming left V 6 bases short and J 0 bases short, with 12 bases between. This CDR3 has 14 amino acids.

This chain links TRBV28 with TRBJ1-1, with D possibly being TRBD1 (5 bases). V lost 8 bases, J lost 4 bases, and 20 bases lay in between. This CDR3 has 15 residues. CDR1 is MDHEN and CDR2 is SYDVKM in the germline V gene. CDR3 nucleotides: TGTGCCAGCGGGAGGGTTCGACAGTTCATCACTGAAGCTTTCTTT. The encoded protein is CASGRVRQFITEAFF.

The genes are TRBV19 and TRBJ1-1, with 7 bases lining up with TRBD1. J gave up 1 base and V 9 bases, and 5 bases lay outside the gene matches. Germline CDR1 LNHDA, CDR2 SQIVND (reference sequence). The CDR3 is 13 residues long. The CDR3, as DNA: TGTGCCAGCCAAACAGGGGCGAACACTGAAGCTTTCTTT. Translation gives CASQTGANTEAFF.

The V gene is TRBV11-2, the J gene TRBJ1-3; D not resolved. The CDR3 runs 15 residues. Germline V gene lookup returns CDR1 SGHAT and CDR2 FQNNGV. V shed 1 base and J shed 3 bases, with 10 bases lying between them. The CDR3: CASSLVREGGNTIYF. The CDR3 nucleotides read TGTGCCAGCAGCTTAGTGCGGGAAGGTGGAAACACCATATATTTT. The full variable domain, completed using reference TRBV11-2 and TRBJ1-3, is EAGVAQSPRYKIIEKRQSVAFWCNPISGHATLYWYQQILGQGPKLLIQFQNNGVVDDSQLPKDRFSAERLKGVDSTLKIQPAKLEDSAVYLCASSLVREGGNTIYFGEGSWLTVV.

The V and J genes are TRBV4-3 and TRBJ2-2; 9 bases map to TRBD1. Germline V gives CDR1 LGHNA, CDR2 YSLEER. This CDR3 contains 14 residues. The trim removed 6 bases at V and 3 bases at J, leaving 2 bases unmatched. In DNA form, the CDR3 reads TGCGCCAGCAGGCGGACAGGGGACACCGGGGAGCTGTTTTTT. This translates into CASRRTGDTGELFF.

The chain recombines TRBV10-2 with TRBJ2-1; the D is unclear. The germline V and J ends were trimmed by 2 bases and 8 bases, with 10 bases remaining between them. The CDR3 has 13 residues. Germline V CDR1 and CDR2: WSHSY, SAAADI. CDR3 region: CASSEGASDEQFF. As DNA, the CDR3 is TGCGCCAGCAGTGAGGGAGCGAGTGATGAGCAGTTCTTC.

V is TRBV19 and J is TRBJ2-1; D remains unclear. The V end lost 4 bases, the J end lost 0 bases, and 10 bases lay between the germline ends. The germline V gene encodes CDR1 LNHDA and CDR2 SQIVND (reference sequence). The CDR3 is 15 amino acids. For the CDR3, the DNA is TGTGCCAGTAGTAGAGCCGCCGCCTCCTACAATGAGCAGTTCTTC. Protein product: CASSRAAASYNEQFF.

V is TRBV5-1 and J is TRBJ1-1; TRBD1 is a possible D gene (6 bases). V was pared by 0 bases and J by 11 bases, with 17 bases between. The V gene's germline CDR1 is SGHRS and CDR2 YFSETQ. CDR3 length: 14 amino acids. CDR3 amino acids: CASSLEVRGAEAFF. The CDR3 coding sequence is TGCGCCAGCAGCTTGGAAGTACGGGGGGCAGAGGCTTTCTTT.

This sequence joins TRBV9 and TRBJ2-3; D gene ambiguous. The CDR3 contains 15 residues. Germline loops: CDR1 SGDLS, CDR2 YYNGEE. V gave up 0 bases and J gave up 2 bases, with 10 bases separating them. The CDR3 DNA reads as TGTGCCAGCAGCGTAGAGGGAATCAACACAGATACGCAGTATTTT. Translated, it gives CASSVEGINTDTQYF.

The chain has TRBV5-1 and TRBJ1-1; 7 bases are shared with TRBD1. V gave up 3 bases and J gave up 4 bases; unmatched junction bases: 9. CDR3 size: 15 residues. CDR1 SGHRS and CDR2 YFSETQ come from the germline V gene. This chain's CDR3 is CASSSNRAGGTEAFF. CDR3 in DNA: TGCGCCAGCAGCTCCAACAGGGCAGGGGGCACTGAAGCTTTCTTT.

This sequence joins TRBV5-8 and TRBJ2-1, with D unresolved. With 1 base removed from V and 15 bases from J, the gap between germline ends came to 2 bases. This CDR3 is 8 amino acids long. Germline V gene sequence: CDR1 SGHTS, CDR2 YDEGEE. The CDR3 reads CASSLRFF. The DNA for the CDR3 is TGTGCCAGCAGCTTGCGGTTCTTC. Based on the CDR3 plus reference TRBV5-8 and TRBJ2-1, the full variable domain is EAGVTQSPTHLIKTRGQQATLRCSPISGHTSVYWYQQALGLGLQFLLWYDEGEERNRGNFPPRFSGRQFPNYSSELNVNALELEDSALYLCASSLRFFGPGTRLTVL.